The source of this T cell receptor (beta chain) is a study of OX40 agonist ivuxolimab in advanced cancers. Overall study context: Past anti-PD-1, anti-PD-L1 or anti-CTLA-4 therapy was accepted, and 35% to 45% had received some. Partial responses were achieved by three patients, one with hepatocellular carcinoma and two with cutaneous melanoma.

People who had autoimmune disease history or systemic immunosuppression were excluded. As to this clone: The antigen is unknown.

Unmatched junction bases numbered 15, after V lost 3 bases and J lost 4 bases. There are 17 residues in the CDR3. Germline V CDR1 and CDR2: KGHSH, LQKENI. Study outcomes and limitations: The mean number of expanded clones was higher in CD8+ T cells than in CD4+.

Only in-frame clones appear in the TCRdb table, and some are missing; sequencing was by immunoSEQ multiplex PCR. The data hold under 85,000 clones, with around nine tenths observed a single time. The clonotype was recovered from an adult with an advanced solid tumor such as melanoma, head and neck, liver or kidney cancer. Sequences were derived from CD4+ or CD8+ T cells sorted from blood, sampled in a trial of the OX40 agonist ivuxolimab. The genes are TRBV18 and TRBJ2-7; TRBD1 aligns across 7 bases. The CDR3 reads CASSPWIARDRGYEQYF. CDR3 DNA: TGTGCCAGCTCACCCTGGATTGCTCGGGACAGAGGTTACGAGCAGTACTTC.